The clone carrying this T cell receptor (beta chain) came up a few times. The CDR3 is made up of 14 amino acids. Germline V gives CDR1 LNHDA, CDR2 SQIVND (reference sequence). Trimming cost V 3 bases and J 2 bases; bases outside gene matches: 1. The sample comes from a study of cytomegalovirus exposure and HLA in healthy donors. PCR primers comprised 60 Vbeta and 13 Jbeta primers. Only in-frame clones appear in the TCRdb table, and some are missing; sequencing was by immunoSEQ multiplex PCR. The table records fewer than 130,000 clones, roughly 84% of them present only once. Input material: PBMCs. The V call is TRBV19, the J call TRBJ1-5; 7 bases are a match to TRBD1. This TCR was sampled from a man in his thirties or forties in good health and CMV-seropositive. CDR3 in DNA: TGTGCCAGTAGTATCGGACAGGGCAATCAGCCCCAGCATTTT. It specifies CASSIGQGNQPQHF.